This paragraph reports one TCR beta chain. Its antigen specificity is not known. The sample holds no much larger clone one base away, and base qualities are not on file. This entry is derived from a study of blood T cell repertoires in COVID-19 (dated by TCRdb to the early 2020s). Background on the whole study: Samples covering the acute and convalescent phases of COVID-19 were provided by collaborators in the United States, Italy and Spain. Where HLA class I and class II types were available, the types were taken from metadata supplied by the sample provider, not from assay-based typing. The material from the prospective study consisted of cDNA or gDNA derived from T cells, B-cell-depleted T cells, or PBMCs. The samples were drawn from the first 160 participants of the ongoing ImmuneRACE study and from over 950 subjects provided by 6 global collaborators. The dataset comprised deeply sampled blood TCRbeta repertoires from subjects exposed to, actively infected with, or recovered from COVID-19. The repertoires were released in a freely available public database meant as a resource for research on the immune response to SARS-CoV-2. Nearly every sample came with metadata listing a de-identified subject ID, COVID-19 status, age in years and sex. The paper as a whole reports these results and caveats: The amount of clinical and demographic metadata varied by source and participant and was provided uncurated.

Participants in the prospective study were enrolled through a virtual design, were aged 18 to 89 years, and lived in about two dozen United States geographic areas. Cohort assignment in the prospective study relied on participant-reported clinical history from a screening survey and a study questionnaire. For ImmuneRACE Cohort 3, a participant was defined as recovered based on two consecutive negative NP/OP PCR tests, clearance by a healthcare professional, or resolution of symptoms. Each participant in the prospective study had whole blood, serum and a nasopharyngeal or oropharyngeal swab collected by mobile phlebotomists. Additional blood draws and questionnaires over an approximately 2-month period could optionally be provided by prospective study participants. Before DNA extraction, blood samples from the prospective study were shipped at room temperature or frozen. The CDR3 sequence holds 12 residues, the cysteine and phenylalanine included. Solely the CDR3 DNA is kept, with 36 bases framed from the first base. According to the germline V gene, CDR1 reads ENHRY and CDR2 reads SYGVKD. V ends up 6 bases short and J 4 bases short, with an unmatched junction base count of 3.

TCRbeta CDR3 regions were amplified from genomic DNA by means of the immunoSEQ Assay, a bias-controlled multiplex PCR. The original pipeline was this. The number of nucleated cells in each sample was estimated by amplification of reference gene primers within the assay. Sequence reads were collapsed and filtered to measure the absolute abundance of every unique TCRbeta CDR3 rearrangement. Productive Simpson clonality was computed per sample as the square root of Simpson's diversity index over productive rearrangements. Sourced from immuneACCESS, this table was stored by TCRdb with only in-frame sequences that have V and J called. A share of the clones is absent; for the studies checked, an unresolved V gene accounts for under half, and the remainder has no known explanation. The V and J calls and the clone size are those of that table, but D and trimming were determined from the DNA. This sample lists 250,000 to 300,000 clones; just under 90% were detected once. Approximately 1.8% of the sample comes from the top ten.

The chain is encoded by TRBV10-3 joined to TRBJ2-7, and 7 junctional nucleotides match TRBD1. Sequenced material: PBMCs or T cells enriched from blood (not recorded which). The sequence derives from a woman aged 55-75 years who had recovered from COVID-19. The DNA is TGTGCCATCAGCCTACAGGGGTACGAGCAGTACTTC. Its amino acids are CAISLQGYEQYF.